This T cell receptor beta chain emerged from a study of regulatory T cells. CDR3 length: 12 residues. The V and J ends lost 6 bases and 6 bases respectively, with 11 bases between them. CDR1 is MDHEN, CDR2 SYDVKM, per germline. The primer mix had 52 TRBV and 13 TRBJ primers. Libraries were prepared by immunoSEQ multiplex PCR; TCRdb keeps only in-frame clonotypes and omits some of them. Among roughly 10,000 clones listed, nearly 85% were seen once. The source is a person aged 18-35 years with CD3G deficiency. The rearrangement links TRBV28 to TRBJ1-1; D not certain. The sequencing input was CD8+ T cells sorted from blood. This CDR3 is CASSPSLPEAFF. The CDR3 bases are TGTGCCAGCAGCCCAAGTCTACCTGAAGCTTTCTTT.